The clone carrying this T cell receptor (beta chain) occurred a few times. No antigen is known for it. The donors gave bone marrow, and they were healthy. These data belong to a study of cytomegalovirus exposure and HLA in healthy donors. Study summary: About 85 million unique TCRs from HLA-typed donors were held in an early release of data. Study conclusions and caveats: In vitro testing confirmed a few CMV-associated chains as specific for CMV antigens. More clonal expansion characterized HLA-associated TCR beta chains than equally common others in a later analysis.

A multiplex PCR was run with 60 Vbeta primers and 13 Jbeta primers. TCRdb keeps only in-frame clones here, not all; method: immunoSEQ multiplex PCR. The sample holds 180,000 or so clones; approximately 71% are singletons and the top ten take roughly 7.8%. Input material: PBMCs. The sequence came from a woman aged 40 to 50 in good health and CMV-seropositive.

The CDR3 loop is CASSTRETQYF. CDR3 DNA: TGTGCCAGTAGTACGCGGGAGACCCAGTACTTC. V and J are TRBV19 and TRBJ2-5, with no clear D. This CDR3 comprises 11 residues. V lost 4 bases and J lost 5, with 5 bases in between. Germline CDR1 LNHDA, CDR2 SQIVND (reference sequence).